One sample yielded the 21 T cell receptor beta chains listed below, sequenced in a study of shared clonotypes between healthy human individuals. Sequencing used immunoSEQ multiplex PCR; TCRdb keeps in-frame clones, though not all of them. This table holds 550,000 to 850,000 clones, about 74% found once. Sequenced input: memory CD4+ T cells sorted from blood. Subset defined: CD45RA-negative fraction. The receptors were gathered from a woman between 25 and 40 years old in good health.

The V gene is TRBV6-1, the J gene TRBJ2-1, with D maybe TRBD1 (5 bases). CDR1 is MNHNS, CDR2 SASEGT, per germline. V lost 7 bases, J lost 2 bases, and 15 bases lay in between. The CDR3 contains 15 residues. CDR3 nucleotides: TGTGCCAGCATAATGTCGAGACAGACCTACAATGAGCAGTTCTTC. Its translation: CASIMSRQTYNEQFF.

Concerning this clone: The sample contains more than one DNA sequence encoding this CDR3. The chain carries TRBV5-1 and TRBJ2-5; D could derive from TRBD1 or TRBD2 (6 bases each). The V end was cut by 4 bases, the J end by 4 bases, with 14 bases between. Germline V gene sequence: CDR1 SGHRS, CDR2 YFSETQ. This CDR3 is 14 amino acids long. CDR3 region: CASSTGTEGETQYF. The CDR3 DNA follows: TGCGCCAGCAGCACAGGGACTGAGGGAGAGACCCAGTACTTC.

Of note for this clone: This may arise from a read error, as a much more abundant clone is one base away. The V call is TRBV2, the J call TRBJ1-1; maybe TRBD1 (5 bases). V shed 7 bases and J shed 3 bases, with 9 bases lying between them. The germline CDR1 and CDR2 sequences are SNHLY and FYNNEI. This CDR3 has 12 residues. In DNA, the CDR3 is TGTGCCAGCATGCAGGGTCACACTGAAGCTTTCTTT. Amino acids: CASMQGHTEAFF. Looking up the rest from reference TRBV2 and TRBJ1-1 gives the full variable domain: EPEVTQTPSHQVTQMGQEVILRCVPISNHLYFYWYRQILGQKVEFLVSFYNNEISEKSEIFDDQFSVERPDGSNFTLKIRSTKLEDSAMYFCASMQGHTEAFFGQGTRLTVV.

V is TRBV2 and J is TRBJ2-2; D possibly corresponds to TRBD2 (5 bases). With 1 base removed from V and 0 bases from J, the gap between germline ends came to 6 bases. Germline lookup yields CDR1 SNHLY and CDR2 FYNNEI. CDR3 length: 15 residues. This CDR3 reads CASSEVLANTGELFF. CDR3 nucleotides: TGTGCCAGCAGTGAAGTACTAGCGAACACCGGGGAGCTGTTTTTT.

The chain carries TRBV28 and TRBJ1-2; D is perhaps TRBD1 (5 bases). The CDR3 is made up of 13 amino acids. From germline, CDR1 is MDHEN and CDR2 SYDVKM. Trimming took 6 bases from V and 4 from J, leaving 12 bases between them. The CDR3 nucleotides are TGTGCCAGCAGCTCAGACAGTTTCTATGGCTACACCTTC. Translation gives CASSSDSFYGYTF.

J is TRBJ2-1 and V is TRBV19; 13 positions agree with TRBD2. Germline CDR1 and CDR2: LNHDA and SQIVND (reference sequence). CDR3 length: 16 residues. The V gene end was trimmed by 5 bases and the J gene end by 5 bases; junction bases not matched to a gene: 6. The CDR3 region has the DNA TGTGCCAGTAGTCCGGGACTAGCGGGATTAGACAATGAGCAGTTCTTC. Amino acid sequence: CASSPGLAGLDNEQFF. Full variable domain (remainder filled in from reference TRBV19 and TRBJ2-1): DGGITQSPKYLFRKEGQNVTLSCEQNLNHDAMYWYRQDPGQGLRLIYYSQIVNDFQKGDIAEGYSVSREKKESFPLTVTSAQKNPTAFYLCASSPGLAGLDNEQFFGPGTRLTVL.

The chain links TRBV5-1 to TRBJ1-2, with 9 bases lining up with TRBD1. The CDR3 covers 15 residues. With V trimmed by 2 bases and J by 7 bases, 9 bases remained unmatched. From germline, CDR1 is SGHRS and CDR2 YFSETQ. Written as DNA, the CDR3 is TGCGCCAGCAGCTTAGGGGACAGGGATGGCGGTGGCTACACCTTC. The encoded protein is CASSLGDRDGGGYTF.

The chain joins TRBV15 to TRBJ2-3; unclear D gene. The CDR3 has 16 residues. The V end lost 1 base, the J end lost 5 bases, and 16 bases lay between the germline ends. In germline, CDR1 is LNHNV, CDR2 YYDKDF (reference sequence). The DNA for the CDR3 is TGTGCCACCAGCAGAGGACCCCTGACAATTGGAGATACGCAGTATTTT. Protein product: CATSRGPLTIGDTQYF. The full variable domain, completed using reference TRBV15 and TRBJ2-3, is DAMVIQNPRYQVTQFGKPVTLSCSQTLNHNVMYWYQQKSSQAPKLLFHYYDKDFNNEADTPDNFQSRRPNTSFCFLDIRSPGLGDTAMYLCATSRGPLTIGDTQYFGPGTRLTVL.

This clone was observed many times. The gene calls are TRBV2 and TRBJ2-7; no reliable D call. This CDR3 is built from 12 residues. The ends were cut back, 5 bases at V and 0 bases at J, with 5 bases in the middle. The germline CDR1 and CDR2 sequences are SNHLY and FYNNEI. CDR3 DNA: TGTGCCAGCAGTTTGGTCTCCTACGAGCAGTACTTC. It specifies CASSLVSYEQYF.

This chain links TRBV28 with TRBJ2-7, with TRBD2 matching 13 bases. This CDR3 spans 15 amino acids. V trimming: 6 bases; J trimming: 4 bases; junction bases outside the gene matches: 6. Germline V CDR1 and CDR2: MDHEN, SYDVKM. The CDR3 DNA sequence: TGTGCCAGCAGGAGACTAGCGGGAGGAGGGTACGAGCAGTACTTC. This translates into CASRRLAGGGYEQYF.

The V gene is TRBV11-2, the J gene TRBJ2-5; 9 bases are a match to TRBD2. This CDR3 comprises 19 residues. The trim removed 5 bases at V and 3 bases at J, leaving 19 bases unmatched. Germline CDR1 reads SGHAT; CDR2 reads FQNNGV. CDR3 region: CASSRVRLAGFRDKETQYF. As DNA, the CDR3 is TGTGCCAGCAGCCGAGTTCGCCTAGCGGGATTCAGAGATAAAGAGACCCAGTACTTC.

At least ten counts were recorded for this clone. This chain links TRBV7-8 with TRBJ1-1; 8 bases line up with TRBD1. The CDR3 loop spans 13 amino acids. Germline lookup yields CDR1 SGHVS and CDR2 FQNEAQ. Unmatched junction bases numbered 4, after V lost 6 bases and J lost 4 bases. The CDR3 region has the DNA TGTGCCAGCAGACCGACAGGGGTCACTGAAGCTTTCTTT. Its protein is CASRPTGVTEAFF.

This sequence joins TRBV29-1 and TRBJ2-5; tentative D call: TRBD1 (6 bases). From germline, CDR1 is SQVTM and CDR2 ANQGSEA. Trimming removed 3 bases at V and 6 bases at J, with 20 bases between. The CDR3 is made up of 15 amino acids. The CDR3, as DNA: TGCAGCGTTGAGTGGTTGAACAGGGTGGGACAGACCCAGTACTTC. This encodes CSVEWLNRVGQTQYF.

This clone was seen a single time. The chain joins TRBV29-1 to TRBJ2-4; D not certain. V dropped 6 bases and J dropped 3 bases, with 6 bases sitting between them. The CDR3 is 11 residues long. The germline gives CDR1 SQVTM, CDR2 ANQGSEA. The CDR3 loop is CSVDYKNIQYF. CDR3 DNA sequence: TGCAGCGTAGATTACAAAAACATTCAGTACTTC. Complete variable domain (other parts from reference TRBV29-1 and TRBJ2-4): SAVISQKPSRDICQRGTSLTIQCQVDSQVTMMFWYRQQPGQSLTLIATANQGSEATYESGFVIDKFPISRPNLTFSTLTVSNMSPEDSSIYLCSVDYKNIQYFGAGTRLSVL.

Here the CDR3 DNA reads TGTGCCAGCAGCCTGATCGTGGATACGCAGTATTTT. This translates into CASSLIVDTQYF. The rearrangement joins TRBV7-2 to TRBJ2-3; D call uncertain. The CDR3 contains 12 residues. V lost 5 bases and J lost 6, with 9 bases in between. Germline loops: CDR1 SGHTA, CDR2 FQGNSA.

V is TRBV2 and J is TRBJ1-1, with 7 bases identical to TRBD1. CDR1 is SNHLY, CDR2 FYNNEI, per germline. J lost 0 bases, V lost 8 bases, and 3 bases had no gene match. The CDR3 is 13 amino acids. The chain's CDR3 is CASGTEMNTEAFF. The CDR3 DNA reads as TGTGCCAGCGGGACAGAAATGAACACTGAAGCTTTCTTT.

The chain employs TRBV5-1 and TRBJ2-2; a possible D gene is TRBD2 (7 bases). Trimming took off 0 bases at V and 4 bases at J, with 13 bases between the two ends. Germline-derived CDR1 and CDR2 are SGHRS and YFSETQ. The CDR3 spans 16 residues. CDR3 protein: CASSLEGGRLTGELFF. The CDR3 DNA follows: TGCGCCAGCAGCTTGGAGGGGGGGCGCCTCACCGGGGAGCTGTTTTTT.

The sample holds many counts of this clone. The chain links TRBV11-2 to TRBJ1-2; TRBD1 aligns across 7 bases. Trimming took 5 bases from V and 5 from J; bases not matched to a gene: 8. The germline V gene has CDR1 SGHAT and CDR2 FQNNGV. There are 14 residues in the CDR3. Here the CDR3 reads CASSIQRDSYGYTF. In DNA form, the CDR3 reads TGTGCCAGCAGCATACAACGGGACAGTTATGGCTACACCTTC. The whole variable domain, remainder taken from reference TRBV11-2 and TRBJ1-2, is EAGVAQSPRYKIIEKRQSVAFWCNPISGHATLYWYQQILGQGPKLLIQFQNNGVVDDSQLPKDRFSAERLKGVDSTLKIQPAKLEDSAVYLCASSIQRDSYGYTFGSGTRLTVV.

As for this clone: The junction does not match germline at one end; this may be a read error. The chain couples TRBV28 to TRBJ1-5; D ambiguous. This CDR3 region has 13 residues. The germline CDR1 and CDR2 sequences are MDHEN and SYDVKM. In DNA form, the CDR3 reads TGTGCCAGCAGTTTTTCCGGTAATCTGCCCCAGCATTTT. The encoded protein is CASSFSGNLPQHF.

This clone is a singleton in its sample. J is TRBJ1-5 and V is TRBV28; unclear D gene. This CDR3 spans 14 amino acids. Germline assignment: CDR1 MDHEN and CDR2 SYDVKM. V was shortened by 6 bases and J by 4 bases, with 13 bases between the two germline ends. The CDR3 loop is CASSKDVPNQPQHF. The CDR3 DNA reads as TGTGCCAGCAGCAAGGACGTTCCGAATCAGCCCCAGCATTTT.

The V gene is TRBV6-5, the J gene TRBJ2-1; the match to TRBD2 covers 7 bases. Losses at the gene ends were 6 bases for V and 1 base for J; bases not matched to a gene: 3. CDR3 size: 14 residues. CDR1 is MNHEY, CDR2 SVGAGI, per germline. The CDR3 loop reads CASRGGISYNEQFF. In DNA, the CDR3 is TGTGCCAGCAGGGGAGGGATATCCTACAATGAGCAGTTCTTC.